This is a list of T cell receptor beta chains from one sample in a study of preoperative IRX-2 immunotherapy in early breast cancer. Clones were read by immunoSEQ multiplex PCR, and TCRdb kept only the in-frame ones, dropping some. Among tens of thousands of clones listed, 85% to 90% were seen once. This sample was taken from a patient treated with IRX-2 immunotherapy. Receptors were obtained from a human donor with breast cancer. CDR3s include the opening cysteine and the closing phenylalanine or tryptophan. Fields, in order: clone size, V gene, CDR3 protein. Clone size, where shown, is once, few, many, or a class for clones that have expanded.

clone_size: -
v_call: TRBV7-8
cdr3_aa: CASTTDGGFGLWNSPLHF

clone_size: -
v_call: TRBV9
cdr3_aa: CASSSTGGPYQETQYF

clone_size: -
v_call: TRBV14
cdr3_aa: CASSLRRSGGSEAFF

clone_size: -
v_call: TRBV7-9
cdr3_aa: CASSLWTPNEQYF

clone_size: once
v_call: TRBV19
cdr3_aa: CASTGVYREKLFF

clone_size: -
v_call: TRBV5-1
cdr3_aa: CASSPGTPGLEQYF

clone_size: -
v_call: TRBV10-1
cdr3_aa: CASSGTGTGELFF

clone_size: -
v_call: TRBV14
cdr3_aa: CASSPSGSSEQFF

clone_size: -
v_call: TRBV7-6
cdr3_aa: CASSWTGDEQYF

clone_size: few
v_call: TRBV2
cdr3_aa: CASTRGGEQYF

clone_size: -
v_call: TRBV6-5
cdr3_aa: CASSSDIIGAEAFF

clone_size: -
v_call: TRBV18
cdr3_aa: CASSQTEYQPQHF

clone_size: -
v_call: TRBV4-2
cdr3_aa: CASSQVLAWREVSYEQYF

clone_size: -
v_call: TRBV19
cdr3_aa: CASRRGTVTPYEQYF

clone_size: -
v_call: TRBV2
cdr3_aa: CASSLGRDRPLRGYTF

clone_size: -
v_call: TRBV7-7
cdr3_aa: CASSLAYDNEQFF

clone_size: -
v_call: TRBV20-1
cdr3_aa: CSARVNTEAFF

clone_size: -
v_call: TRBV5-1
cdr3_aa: CASSPSGQVNEQYF

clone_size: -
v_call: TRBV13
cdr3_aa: CASSPTSGDTDTQYF

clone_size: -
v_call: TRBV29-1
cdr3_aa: CSVLKLYEQYF

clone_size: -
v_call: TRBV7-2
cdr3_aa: CASSSQGVQTF

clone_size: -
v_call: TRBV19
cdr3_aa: CASSMPQGLNEKLFF